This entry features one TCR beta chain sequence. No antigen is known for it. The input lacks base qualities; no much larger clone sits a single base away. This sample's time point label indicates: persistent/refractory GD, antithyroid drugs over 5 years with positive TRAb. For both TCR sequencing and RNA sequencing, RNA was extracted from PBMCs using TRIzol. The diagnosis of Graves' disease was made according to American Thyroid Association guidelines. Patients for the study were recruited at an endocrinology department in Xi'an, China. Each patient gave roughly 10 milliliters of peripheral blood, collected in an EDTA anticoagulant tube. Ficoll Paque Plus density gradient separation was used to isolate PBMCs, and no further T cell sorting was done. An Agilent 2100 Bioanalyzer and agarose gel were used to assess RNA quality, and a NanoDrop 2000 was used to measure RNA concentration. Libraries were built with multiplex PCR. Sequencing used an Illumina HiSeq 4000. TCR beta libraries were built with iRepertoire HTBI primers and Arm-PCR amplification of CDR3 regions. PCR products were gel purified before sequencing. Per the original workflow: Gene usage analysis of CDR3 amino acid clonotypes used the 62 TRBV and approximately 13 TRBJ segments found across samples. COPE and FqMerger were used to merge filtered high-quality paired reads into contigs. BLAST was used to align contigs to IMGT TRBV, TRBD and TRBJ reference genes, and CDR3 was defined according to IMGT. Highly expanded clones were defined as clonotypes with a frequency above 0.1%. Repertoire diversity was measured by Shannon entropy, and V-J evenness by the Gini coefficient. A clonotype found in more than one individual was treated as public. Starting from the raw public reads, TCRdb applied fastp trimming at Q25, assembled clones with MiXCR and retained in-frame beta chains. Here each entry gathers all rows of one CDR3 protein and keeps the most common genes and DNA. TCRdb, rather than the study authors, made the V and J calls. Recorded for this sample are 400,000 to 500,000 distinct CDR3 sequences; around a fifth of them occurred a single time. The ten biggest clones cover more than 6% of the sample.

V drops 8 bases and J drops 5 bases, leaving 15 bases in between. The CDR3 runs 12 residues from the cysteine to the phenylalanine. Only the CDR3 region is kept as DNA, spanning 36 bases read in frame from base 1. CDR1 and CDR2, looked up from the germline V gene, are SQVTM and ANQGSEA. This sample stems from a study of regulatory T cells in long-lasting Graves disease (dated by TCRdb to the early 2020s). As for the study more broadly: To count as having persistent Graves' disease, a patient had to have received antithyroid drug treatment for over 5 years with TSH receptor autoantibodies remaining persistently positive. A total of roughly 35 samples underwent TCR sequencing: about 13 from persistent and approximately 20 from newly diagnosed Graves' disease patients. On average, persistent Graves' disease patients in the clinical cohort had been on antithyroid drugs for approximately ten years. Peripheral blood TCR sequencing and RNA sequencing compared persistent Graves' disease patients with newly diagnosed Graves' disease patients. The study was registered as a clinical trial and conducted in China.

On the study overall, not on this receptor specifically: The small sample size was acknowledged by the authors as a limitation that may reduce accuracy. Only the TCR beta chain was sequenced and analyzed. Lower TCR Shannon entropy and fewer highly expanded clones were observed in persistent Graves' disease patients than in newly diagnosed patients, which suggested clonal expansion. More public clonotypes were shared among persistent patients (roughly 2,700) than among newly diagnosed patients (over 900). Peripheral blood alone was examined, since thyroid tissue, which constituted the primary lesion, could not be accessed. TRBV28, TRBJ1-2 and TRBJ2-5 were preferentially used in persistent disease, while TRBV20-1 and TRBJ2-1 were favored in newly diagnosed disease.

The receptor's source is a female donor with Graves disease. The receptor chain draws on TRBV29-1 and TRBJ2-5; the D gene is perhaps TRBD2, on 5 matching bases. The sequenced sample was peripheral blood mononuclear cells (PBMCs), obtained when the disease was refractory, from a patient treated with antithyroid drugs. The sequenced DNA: TGCAGCCTGGTTGAAGGCGGGGAGACCCAGTACTTC. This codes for CSLVEGGETQYF.